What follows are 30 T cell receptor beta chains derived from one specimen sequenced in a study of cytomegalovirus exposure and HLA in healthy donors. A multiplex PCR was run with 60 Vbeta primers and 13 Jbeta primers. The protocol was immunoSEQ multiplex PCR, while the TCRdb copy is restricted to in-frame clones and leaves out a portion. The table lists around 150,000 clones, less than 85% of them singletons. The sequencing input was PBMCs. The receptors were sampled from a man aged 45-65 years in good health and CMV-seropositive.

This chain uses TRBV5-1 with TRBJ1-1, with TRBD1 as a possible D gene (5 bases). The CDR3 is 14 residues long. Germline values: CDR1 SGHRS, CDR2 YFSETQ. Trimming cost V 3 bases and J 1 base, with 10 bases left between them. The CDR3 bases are TGCGCCAGCAGCTCGCGTCAGGGGAACACTGAAGCTTTCTTT. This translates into CASSSRQGNTEAFF.

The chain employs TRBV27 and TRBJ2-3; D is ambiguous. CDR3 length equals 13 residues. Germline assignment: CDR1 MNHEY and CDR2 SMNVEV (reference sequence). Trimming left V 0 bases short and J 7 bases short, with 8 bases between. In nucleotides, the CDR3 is TGTGCCAGCAGTTTATCCGGCGGTAATACGCAGTATTTT. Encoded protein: CASSLSGGNTQYF.

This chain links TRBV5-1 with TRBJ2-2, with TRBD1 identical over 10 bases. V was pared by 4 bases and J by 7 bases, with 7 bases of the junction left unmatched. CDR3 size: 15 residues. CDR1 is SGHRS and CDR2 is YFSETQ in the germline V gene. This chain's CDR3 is CASSRTGTGVGELFF. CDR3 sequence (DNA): TGCGCCAGCAGCCGGACGGGGACAGGGGTCGGGGAGCTGTTTTTT. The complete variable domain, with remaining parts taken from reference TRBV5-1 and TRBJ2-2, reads KAGVTQTPRYLIKTRGQQVTLSCSPISGHRSVSWYQQTPGQGLQFLFEYFSETQRNKGNFPGRFSGRQFSNSRSEMNVSTLELGDSALYLCASSRTGTGVGELFFGEGSRLTVL.

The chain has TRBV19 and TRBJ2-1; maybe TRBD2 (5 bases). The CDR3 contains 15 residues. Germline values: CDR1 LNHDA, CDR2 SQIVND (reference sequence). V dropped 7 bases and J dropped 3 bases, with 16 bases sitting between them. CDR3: CASKGDSRGYNEQFF. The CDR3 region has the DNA TGTGCCAGTAAGGGAGACTCCCGCGGCTACAATGAGCAGTTCTTC.

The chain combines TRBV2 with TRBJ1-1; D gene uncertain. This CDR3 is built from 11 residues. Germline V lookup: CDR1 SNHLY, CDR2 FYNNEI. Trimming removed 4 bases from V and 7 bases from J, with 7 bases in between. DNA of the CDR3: TGTGCCAGCAGTGTAACATTTGAAGCTTTCTTT. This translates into CASSVTFEAFF.

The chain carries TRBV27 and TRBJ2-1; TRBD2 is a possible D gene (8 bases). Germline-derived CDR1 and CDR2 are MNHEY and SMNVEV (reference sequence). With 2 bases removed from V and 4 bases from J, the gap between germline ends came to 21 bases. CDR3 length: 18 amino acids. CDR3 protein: CASSLGAGGPGGYNEQFF. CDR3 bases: TGTGCCAGCAGTTTAGGGGCAGGGGGGCCGGGGGGGTACAATGAGCAGTTCTTC.

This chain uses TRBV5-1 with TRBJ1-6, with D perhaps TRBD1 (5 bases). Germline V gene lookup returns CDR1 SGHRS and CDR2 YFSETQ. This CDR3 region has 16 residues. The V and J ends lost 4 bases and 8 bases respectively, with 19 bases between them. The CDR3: CASSPSGSREDSPLHF. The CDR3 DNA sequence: TGCGCCAGCAGCCCGTCGGGAAGCAGGGAGGATTCACCCCTCCACTTT. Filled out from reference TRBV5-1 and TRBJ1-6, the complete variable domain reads KAGVTQTPRYLIKTRGQQVTLSCSPISGHRSVSWYQQTPGQGLQFLFEYFSETQRNKGNFPGRFSGRQFSNSRSEMNVSTLELGDSALYLCASSPSGSREDSPLHFGNGTRLTVT.

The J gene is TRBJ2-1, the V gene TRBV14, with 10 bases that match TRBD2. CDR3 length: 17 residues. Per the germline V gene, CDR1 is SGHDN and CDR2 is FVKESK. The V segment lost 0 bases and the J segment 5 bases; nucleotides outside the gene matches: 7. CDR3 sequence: CASSQDLASGGNNEQFF. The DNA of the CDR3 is TGTGCCAGCAGCCAAGATCTGGCTAGCGGGGGAAACAATGAGCAGTTCTTC.

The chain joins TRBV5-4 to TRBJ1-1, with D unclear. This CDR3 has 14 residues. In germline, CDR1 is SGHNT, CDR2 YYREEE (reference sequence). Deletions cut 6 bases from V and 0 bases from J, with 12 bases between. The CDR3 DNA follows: TGTGCCAGCACCCAGATTGGAGTGAACACTGAAGCTTTCTTT. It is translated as CASTQIGVNTEAFF.

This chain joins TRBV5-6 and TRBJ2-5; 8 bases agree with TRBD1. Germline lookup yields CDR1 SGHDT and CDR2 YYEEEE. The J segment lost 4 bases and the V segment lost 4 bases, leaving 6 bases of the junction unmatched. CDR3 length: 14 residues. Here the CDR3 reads CASSLTGARETQYF. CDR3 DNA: TGTGCCAGCAGCCTGACAGGGGCTCGAGAGACCCAGTACTTC.

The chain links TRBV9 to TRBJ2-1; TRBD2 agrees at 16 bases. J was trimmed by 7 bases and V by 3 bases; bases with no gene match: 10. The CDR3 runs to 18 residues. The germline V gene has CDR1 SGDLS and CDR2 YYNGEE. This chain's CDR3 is CASSAAGGTSGRVNEQFF. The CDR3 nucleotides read TGTGCCAGCAGCGCCGCGGGGGGGACTAGCGGGAGGGTAAATGAGCAGTTCTTC.

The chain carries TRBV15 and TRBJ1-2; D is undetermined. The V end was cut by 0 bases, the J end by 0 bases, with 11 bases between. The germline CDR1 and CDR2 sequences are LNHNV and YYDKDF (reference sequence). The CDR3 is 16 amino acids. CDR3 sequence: CATSRDLGASNYGYTF. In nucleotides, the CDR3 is TGTGCCACCAGCAGAGATCTGGGCGCTTCTAACTATGGCTACACCTTC.

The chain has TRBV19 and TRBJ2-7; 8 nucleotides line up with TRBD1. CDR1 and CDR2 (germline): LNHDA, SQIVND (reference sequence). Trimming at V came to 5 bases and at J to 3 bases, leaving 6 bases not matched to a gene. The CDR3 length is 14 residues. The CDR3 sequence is CASSFRGLIYEQYF. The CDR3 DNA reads TGTGCCAGTAGTTTCAGGGGGCTCATCTACGAGCAGTACTTC.

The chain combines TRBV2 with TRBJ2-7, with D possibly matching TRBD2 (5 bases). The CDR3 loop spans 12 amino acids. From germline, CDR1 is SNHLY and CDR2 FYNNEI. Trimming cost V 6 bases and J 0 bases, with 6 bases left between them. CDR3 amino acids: CASRGSSYEQYF. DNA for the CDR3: TGTGCCAGCAGAGGGAGCTCCTACGAGCAGTACTTC. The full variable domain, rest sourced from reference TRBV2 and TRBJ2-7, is EPEVTQTPSHQVTQMGQEVILRCVPISNHLYFYWYRQILGQKVEFLVSFYNNEISEKSEIFDDQFSVERPDGSNFTLKIRSTKLEDSAMYFCASRGSSYEQYFGPGTRLTVT.

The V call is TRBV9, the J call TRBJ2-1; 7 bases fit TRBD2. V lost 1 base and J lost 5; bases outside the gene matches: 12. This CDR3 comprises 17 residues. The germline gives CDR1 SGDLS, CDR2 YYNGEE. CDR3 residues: CASSVRGDWGKHNEQFF. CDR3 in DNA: TGTGCCAGCAGCGTACGGGGGGACTGGGGTAAGCACAATGAGCAGTTCTTC.

DNA for the CDR3: TGCGCCAGCAGCCAAGGGCAGGGGGGAGGATCAACTAATGAAAAACTGTTTTTT. Its translation is CASSQGQGGGSTNEKLFF. The J gene is TRBJ1-4, the V gene TRBV4-1, with TRBD1 matching over 7 bases. CDR3 length: 18 residues. Trimming took 1 base from V and 0 from J; bases not matched to a gene: 8. CDR1 is MGHRA and CDR2 is YSYEKL in the germline V gene.

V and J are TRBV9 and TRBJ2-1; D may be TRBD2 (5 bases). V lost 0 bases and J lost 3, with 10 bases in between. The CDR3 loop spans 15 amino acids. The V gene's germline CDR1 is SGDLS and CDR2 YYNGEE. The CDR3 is CASSVAAERYNEQFF. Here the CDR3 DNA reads TGTGCCAGCAGCGTAGCAGCGGAGCGCTACAATGAGCAGTTCTTC.

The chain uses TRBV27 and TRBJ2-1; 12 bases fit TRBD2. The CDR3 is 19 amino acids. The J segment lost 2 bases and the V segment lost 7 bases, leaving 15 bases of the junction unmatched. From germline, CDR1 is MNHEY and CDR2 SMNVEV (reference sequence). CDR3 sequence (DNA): TGTGCCAGCACCCTCCCCCTCCTAGCGGGAGGGTTAGCCTACAATGAGCAGTTCTTC. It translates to CASTLPLLAGGLAYNEQFF.

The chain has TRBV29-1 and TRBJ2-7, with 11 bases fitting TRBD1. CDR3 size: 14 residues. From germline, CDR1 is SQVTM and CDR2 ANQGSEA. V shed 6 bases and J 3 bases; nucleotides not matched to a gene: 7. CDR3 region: CSVAGQGEGYEQYF. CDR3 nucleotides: TGCAGCGTCGCGGGACAGGGGGAGGGCTACGAGCAGTACTTC.

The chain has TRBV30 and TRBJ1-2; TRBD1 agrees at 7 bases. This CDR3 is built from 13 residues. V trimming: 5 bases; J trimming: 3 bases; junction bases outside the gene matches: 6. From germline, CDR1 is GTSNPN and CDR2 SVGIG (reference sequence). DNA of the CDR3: TGTGCCTGGGGCGCAGGGGGAGACTATGGCTACACCTTC. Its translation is CAWGAGGDYGYTF.

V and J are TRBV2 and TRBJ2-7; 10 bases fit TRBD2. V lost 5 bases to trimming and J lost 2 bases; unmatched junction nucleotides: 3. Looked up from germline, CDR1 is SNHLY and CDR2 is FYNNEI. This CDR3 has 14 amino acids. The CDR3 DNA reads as TGTGCCAGCAGTTTAGCGGGAGGTCCCTACGAGCAGTACTTC. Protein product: CASSLAGGPYEQYF.

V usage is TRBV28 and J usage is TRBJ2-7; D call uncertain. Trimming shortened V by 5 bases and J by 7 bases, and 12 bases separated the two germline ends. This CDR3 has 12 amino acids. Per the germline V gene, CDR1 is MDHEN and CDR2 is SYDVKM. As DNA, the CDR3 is TGTGCCAGCAGTCTTCAGCCGCGGGAGCAGTACTTC. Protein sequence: CASSLQPREQYF.

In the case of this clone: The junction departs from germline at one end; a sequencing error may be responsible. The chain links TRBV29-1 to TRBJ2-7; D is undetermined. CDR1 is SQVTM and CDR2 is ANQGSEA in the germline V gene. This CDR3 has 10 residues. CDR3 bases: TGCAGCGTTGCCTGCTACGAGCGGTACTTC. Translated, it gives CSVACYERYF.

CDR3 region: CAIKVGYGDSYEQYF. As DNA, the CDR3 is TGTGCCATCAAGGTGGGATACGGGGACTCCTACGAGCAGTACTTC. This chain connects TRBV10-3 to TRBJ2-5; tentatively, D is TRBD2 (5 bases). The tail of the sequence fits TRBJ2-7 better, so the J call may be wrong. CDR3 length: 15 residues. CDR1 and CDR2 from the germline V gene are ENHRY and SYGVKD.

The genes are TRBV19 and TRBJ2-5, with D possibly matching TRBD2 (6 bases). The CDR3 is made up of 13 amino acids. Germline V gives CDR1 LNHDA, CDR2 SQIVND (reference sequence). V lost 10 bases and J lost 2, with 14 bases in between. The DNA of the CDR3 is TGTGCCATATCGGAGGGGAATCAAGAGACCCAGTACTTC. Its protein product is CAISEGNQETQYF.

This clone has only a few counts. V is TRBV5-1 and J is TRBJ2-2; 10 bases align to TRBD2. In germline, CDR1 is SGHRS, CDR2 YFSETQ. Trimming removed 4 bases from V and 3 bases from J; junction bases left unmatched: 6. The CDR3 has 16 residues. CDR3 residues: CASSPGAGGYTGELFF. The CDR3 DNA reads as TGCGCCAGCAGCCCGGGAGCGGGAGGGTACACCGGGGAGCTGTTTTTT. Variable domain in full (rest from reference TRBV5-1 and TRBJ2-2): KAGVTQTPRYLIKTRGQQVTLSCSPISGHRSVSWYQQTPGQGLQFLFEYFSETQRNKGNFPGRFSGRQFSNSRSEMNVSTLELGDSALYLCASSPGAGGYTGELFFGEGSRLTVL.

CDR3 in amino acids: CASSRGQGARQFEQYF. The CDR3 DNA is TGTGCCAGCAGCCGAGGACAGGGGGCTAGACAATTCGAGCAGTACTTC. The chain is built from TRBV21-1 and TRBJ2-7; TRBD1 is the table's D call, not checked against the DNA. TRBV21-1 is a pseudogene segment. The CDR3 totals 16 residues.

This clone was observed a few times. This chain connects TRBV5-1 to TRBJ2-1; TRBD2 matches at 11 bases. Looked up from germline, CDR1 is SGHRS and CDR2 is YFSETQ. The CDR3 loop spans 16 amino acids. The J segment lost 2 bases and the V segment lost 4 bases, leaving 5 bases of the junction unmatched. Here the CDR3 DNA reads TGCGCCAGCAGCCCGGGGACTAGCGGCCCCTACAATGAGCAGTTCTTC. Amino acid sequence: CASSPGTSGPYNEQFF.

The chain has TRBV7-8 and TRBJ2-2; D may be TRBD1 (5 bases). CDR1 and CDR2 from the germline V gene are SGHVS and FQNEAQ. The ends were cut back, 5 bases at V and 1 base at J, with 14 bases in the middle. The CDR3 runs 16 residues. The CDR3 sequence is CASSTRRAGNTGELFF. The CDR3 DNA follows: TGTGCCAGCAGCACACGCAGGGCTGGGAACACCGGGGAGCTGTTTTTT.

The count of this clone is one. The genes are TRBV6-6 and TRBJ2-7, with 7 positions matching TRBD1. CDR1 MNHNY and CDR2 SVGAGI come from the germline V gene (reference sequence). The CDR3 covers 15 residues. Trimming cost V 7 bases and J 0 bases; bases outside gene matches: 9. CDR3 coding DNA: TGTGCCAGCAAACCGGGACAGCGAAACTCCTACGAGCAGTACTTC. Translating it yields CASKPGQRNSYEQYF.